This T cell receptor (beta chain) was captured in a study of identical twins. Study conclusions and caveats: Cross-sectional statistical analysis, not tracking of the same donors, underpinned the conclusions. Out-of-frame alpha sequences shared by twins showed excess low generation probability.

V lost 1 base, J lost 1 base, and 8 bases lay in between. Germline CDR1 LNHDA, CDR2 SQIVND (reference sequence). The length of the CDR3 is 14 residues. Everyone who donated was a healthy Caucasian. Points on this clonotype: Its antigen is unidentified.

Template switching supplied a universal primer site; unique molecular identifiers were carried on the cDNA. TCRdb called the 5' RACE reads again in MiXCR, with one record for every CDR3 protein. This repertoire shows 570,000 or so distinct CDR3 sequences, approximately 10% found once; its top ten account for approximately 3%. This sample was shared with a second study, whose subject was yellow fever vaccine responses in identical twins.

Sequenced input: PBMCs. This chain connects TRBV19 to TRBJ2-7, with no clear D. The source of this sequence is a woman between 18 and 29 years old in good health. The CDR3 is CASSIADVSYEQYF. CDR3 DNA sequence: TGTGCCAGTAGTATAGCGGACGTATCCTACGAGCAGTACTTC.